This T cell receptor (beta chain) was recorded in a study of CD8 T cells in Susac syndrome. The length of the CDR3 is 15 residues. With random hexamers, reverse transcription was performed on 0.5 to 1 ug of RNA. TCRdb analysed the immunoSEQ multiplex PCR reads with MiXCR anew, one entry per CDR3 protein. The table has about 300,000 distinct CDR3 sequences, 89% seen once. Sequencing was performed on CD8+ T cells from PBMCs. The chain employs TRBV1 and TRBJ2-7; the DNA was not compared with TRBD2, the D call given in the table. TRBV1 is a pseudogene locus. The TCR originated in a human donor with multiple sclerosis. The CDR3 DNA sequence: TGCACCAGCAGCCAAGATGGGGAGGGAGTCTACGAGCAGTACTTC. It translates to CTSSQDGEGVYEQYF.